These 27 T cell receptor beta chains originate from one sample sequenced in a study of vaccination and CD4 T cells after COVID-19. Stated treatment: roughly ten-day PBMC culture with coronavirus spike peptide pools or control peptides (ViraFEST assay). Sequencing of cultured CD4+ T cell DNA used the Oncomine TCR Beta short-read assay. Each CDR3 protein gets one entry after TCRdb re-called the PCR reads with MiXCR. The data hold 13,000 or so distinct CDR3 sequences, with more than 70% observed a single time. Their cognate antigens are unknown. The sample was CD4+ T cells from blood, cultured in vitro. The receptors were gathered from a human donor who had recovered from COVID-19.

The chain has TRBV10-3 and TRBJ2-7, with D possibly being TRBD2 (6 bases). Germline loops: CDR1 ENHRY, CDR2 SYGVKD. This CDR3 region has 13 residues. V lost 10 bases and J lost 2, with 15 bases in between. For the CDR3, the DNA is TGTGCCACCCATCGATCGGGAGCCTACGAGCAGTACTTC. It is translated as CATHRSGAYEQYF.

This chain joins TRBV20-1 and TRBJ2-5; TRBD1 matches at 9 bases. Germline V CDR1 and CDR2: DFQATT, SNEGSKA (reference sequence). This CDR3 spans 16 amino acids. Germline trimming cut 5 bases from V and 3 bases from J; bases unmatched to any gene: 13. DNA for the CDR3: TGCAGTGCTTCACCTGATGACAGGGGGGTAAAAGAGACCCAGTACTTC. It translates to CSASPDDRGVKETQYF.

In this sample, this clonotype turned up a few times. This chain connects TRBV30 to TRBJ2-7; 10 bases map to TRBD2. The CDR3 totals 14 residues. Germline trimming cut 4 bases from V and 2 bases from J; bases unmatched to any gene: 5. Germline assignment: CDR1 GTSNPN and CDR2 SVGIG (reference sequence). The DNA for the CDR3 is TGTGCCTGGACCTTTGGGACTAGCGCCTACGAGCAGTACTTC. Translation: CAWTFGTSAYEQYF.

The genes are TRBV18 and TRBJ1-1; D might be TRBD1 (6 bases). The CDR3 covers 14 residues. Trimming left V 6 bases short and J 2 bases short, with 13 bases between. Germline lookup yields CDR1 KGHSH and CDR2 LQKENI. The CDR3 region has the DNA TGTGCCAGCTCGCGACAGGTCCCCAACACTGAAGCTTTCTTT. As protein: CASSRQVPNTEAFF.

This clonotype was observed once. The chain employs TRBV7-2 and TRBJ1-2; TRBD1 aligns across 7 bases. The CDR3 has 15 residues. The V gene end was trimmed by 1 base and the J gene end by 6 bases; junction bases not matched to a gene: 8. CDR1 is SGHTA, CDR2 FQGNSA, per germline. In nucleotides, the CDR3 is TGTGCCAGCAGCTTAGAAAGGGGGCGCGGTAATGGCTACACCTTC. Encoded protein: CASSLERGRGNGYTF. Complete variable domain (other parts from reference TRBV7-2 and TRBJ1-2): GAGVSQSPSNKVTEKGKDVELRCDPISGHTALYWYRQSLGQGLEFLIYFQGNSAPDKSGLPSDRFSAERTGGSVSTLTIQRTQQEDSAVYLCASSLERGRGNGYTFGSGTRLTVV.

In its sample, this clonotype was seen a few times. The chain recombines TRBV24-1 with TRBJ1-2; D is ambiguous. Trimming stripped 2 bases from V and 7 bases from J, with 10 bases between. In germline, CDR1 is KGHDR, CDR2 SFDVKD. This CDR3 contains 13 residues. The CDR3 DNA follows: TGTGCCACCAGTGATTGGAGGTCCGGTGGCTACACCTTC. As protein: CATSDWRSGGYTF.

With respect to this clonotype: Germline is not matched at one junction end, which may reflect a read error. The chain combines TRBV12-3 or TRBV12-4 with TRBJ1-1; TRBD1 might be the D (5 bases). This CDR3 is 13 amino acids long. The CDR3 nucleotides read TGTACCAGCAGGTTCGACAGGAACACTGAAGCTTTCTTT. Its protein is CTSRFDRNTEAFF.

The V call is TRBV7-6, the J call TRBJ1-2; tentative D call: TRBD1 (5 bases). Trimming left V 5 bases short and J 1 base short, with 14 bases between. Germline V gene data show CDR1 as SGHVS and CDR2 as FNYEAQ. CDR3 length equals 15 residues. CDR3 residues: CASSHRADINYGYTF. In nucleotides, the CDR3 is TGTGCCAGCAGCCACCGGGCGGACATTAACTATGGCTACACCTTC.

CDR3: CASSDWTGANSGNTIYF. The DNA of the CDR3 is TGTGCCAGCAGCGATTGGACAGGGGCGAACTCTGGAAACACCATATATTTT. The chain joins TRBV9 to TRBJ1-3; 9 bases are shared with TRBD1. The germline CDR1 and CDR2 sequences are SGDLS and YYNGEE. Trimming took 3 bases from V and 0 from J; bases not matched to a gene: 7. This CDR3 is built from 17 residues.

The rearrangement joins TRBV7-9 to TRBJ1-2; D remains ambiguous. V was shortened by 5 bases and J by 3 bases, with 13 bases between the two germline ends. The CDR3 is 14 amino acids. The germline CDR1 and CDR2 sequences are SEHNR and FQNEAQ (reference sequence). The CDR3, as DNA: TGTGCCAGCAGCCAAATGAGGAGAGACTATGGCTACACCTTC. Translation: CASSQMRRDYGYTF.

J is TRBJ2-5 and V is TRBV7-2, with TRBD1 as a possible D gene (9 bases). This CDR3 is built from 15 residues. Per germline, CDR1 SGHTA and CDR2 FQGNSA. V dropped 4 bases and J dropped 10 bases, with 22 bases sitting between them. CDR3 protein: CASSSGGGQGLVQYF. In nucleotides, the CDR3 is TGTGCCAGCAGCTCGGGGGGGGGACAGGGATTGGTCCAGTACTTC.

V and J are TRBV24-1 and TRBJ1-2; the match to TRBD1 covers 8 bases. Germline V gene lookup returns CDR1 KGHDR and CDR2 SFDVKD. This CDR3 comprises 18 residues. Trimming at V came to 0 bases and at J to 6 bases, leaving 14 bases not matched to a gene. The CDR3 DNA follows: TGTGCCACCAGTGATTTGCAGGACAGGGTTGGTTGGGCGGATGGCTACACCTTC. This codes for CATSDLQDRVGWADGYTF.

This clonotype was detected a few times. The chain couples TRBV6-5 to TRBJ1-1; TRBD1 might be the D (6 bases). This CDR3 has 14 residues. CDR1 is MNHEY and CDR2 is SVGAGI in the germline V gene. The V gene lost 4 bases and the J gene lost 2 bases, with 11 bases spanning the gap. CDR3: CASSSGQLNTEAFF. DNA of the CDR3: TGTGCCAGCAGTTCCGGACAGCTTAACACTGAAGCTTTCTTT.

This clonotype occurred a few times. V and J are TRBV7-2 and TRBJ1-5; a possible D gene is TRBD1 (5 bases). Germline V gene sequence: CDR1 SGHTA, CDR2 FQGNSA. V was pared by 4 bases and J by 0 bases, with 19 bases between. The CDR3 runs 18 residues. The CDR3 nucleotides read TGTGCCAGCAGCTCCTCGACTGGGGGTCCTTTTAGCAATCAGCCCCAGCATTTT. This sequence encodes CASSSSTGGPFSNQPQHF.

This clonotype appeared a few times. The chain uses TRBV6-2 or TRBV6-3 and TRBJ1-5; D uncertain. Germline V gene sequence: CDR1 MNHEY, CDR2 SVGEGT. This CDR3 has 14 amino acids. Trimming took off 2 bases at V and 2 bases at J, with 7 bases between the two ends. CDR3 nucleotides: TGTGCCAGCAGTTACCCGTGGGGCAATCAGCCCCAGCATTTT. As protein: CASSYPWGNQPQHF.

V and J are TRBV20-1 and TRBJ1-1; no clear D gene. V lost 2 bases and J 7 bases, leaving 11 bases between the germline ends. CDR1 is DFQATT, CDR2 SNEGSKA, per germline (reference sequence). This CDR3 has 12 amino acids. The CDR3 region is CSARPREGEAFF. For the CDR3, the DNA is TGCAGTGCTAGACCACGGGAGGGTGAAGCTTTCTTT.

This clonotype was recorded only once. The chain employs TRBV6-4 and TRBJ2-5; 7 bases map to TRBD2. The CDR3 is 13 amino acids. With 5 bases clipped from V and 7 bases from J, the junction kept 7 bases outside the gene matches. CDR1 is MRHNA and CDR2 is SNTAGT in the germline V gene. In DNA, the CDR3 is TGTGCCAGCAGTTTGACGGGAGGAACGACCCAGTACTTC. This encodes CASSLTGGTTQYF.

The chain combines TRBV7-2 with TRBJ1-5; D is perhaps TRBD1 (5 bases). The CDR3 contains 15 residues. CDR1 SGHTA and CDR2 FQGNSA come from the germline V gene. Trimming stripped 3 bases from V and 3 bases from J, with 12 bases between. The CDR3 nucleotides are TGTGCCAGCAGCTTCTCTTCGGGGCTCAATCAGCCCCAGCATTTT. Protein: CASSFSSGLNQPQHF.

V is TRBV7-2 and J is TRBJ2-6; D unclear. Germline loops: CDR1 SGHTA, CDR2 FQGNSA. This CDR3 is built from 14 residues. V was clipped by 5 bases and J by 4 bases, with 9 bases between them. Written as DNA, the CDR3 is TGTGCCAGCAGCCCGGGTTCCGGGGCCAACGTCCTGACTTTC. It encodes CASSPGSGANVLTF.

The chain has TRBV6-2 or TRBV6-3 and TRBJ2-5; tentative D call: TRBD1 (5 bases). Germline values: CDR1 MNHEY, CDR2 SVGEGT. Trimming shortened V by 2 bases and J by 1 base, and 11 bases separated the two germline ends. The CDR3 is 15 amino acids. Here the CDR3 reads CASSYQGFLQETQYF. In nucleotides, the CDR3 is TGTGCCAGCAGTTACCAGGGATTTCTCCAAGAGACCCAGTACTTC.

The chain joins TRBV7-2 to TRBJ1-2, with D maybe TRBD1 (5 bases). Germline V gene sequence: CDR1 SGHTA, CDR2 FQGNSA. The CDR3 has 16 residues. V was clipped by 5 bases and J by 4 bases, with 20 bases between them. CDR3 nucleotides: TGTGCCAGCAGCGCCCAGGGTGGGCTAGGAGGCTATGGCTACACCTTC. Translating gives CASSAQGGLGGYGYTF.

The J gene is TRBJ2-3, the V gene TRBV12-3 or TRBV12-4, with a weak D call TRBD2 (6 bases). Between the trimmed V and J ends, which lost 5 bases and 0 bases, there was a span of 9 bases. The CDR3 sequence is 14 residues long. This CDR3 reads CASSRRGSTDTQYF. The CDR3 DNA is TGTGCCAGCAGTCGGAGGGGAAGCACAGATACGCAGTATTTT.

This clonotype was recorded a few times. The V gene is TRBV20-1, the J gene TRBJ1-5; a weak D match, TRBD1 (5 bases). CDR3 length: 13 residues. Germline CDR1 reads DFQATT; CDR2 reads SNEGSKA (reference sequence). The ends were cut back, 1 base at V and 7 bases at J, with 11 bases in the middle. CDR3 DNA: TGCAGTGCTAGAGGGGGCGACTGGCAGCCCCAGCATTTT. This translates into CSARGGDWQPQHF.

The chain employs TRBV10-2 and TRBJ2-7, with D possibly TRBD2 on 6 matching bases. CDR1 and CDR2 (germline): WSHSY, SAAADI. The CDR3 spans 14 residues. With 4 bases removed from V and 3 bases from J, the gap between germline ends came to 13 bases. CDR3 nucleotides: TGCGCCAGCAGTGTGGGAGGAGCCCTCTACGAGCAGTACTTC. The encoded protein is CASSVGGALYEQYF.

A single count supports this clonotype. The chain joins TRBV6-1 to TRBJ1-5, with a tentative D call TRBD1 (5 bases). This CDR3 region has 14 residues. V gave up 7 bases and J gave up 6 bases, with 16 bases separating them. The germline V gene encodes CDR1 MNHNS and CDR2 SASEGT. As DNA, the CDR3 is TGTGCCAGCAACCCCGCAGGGTTCGGTCAGCCCCAGCATTTT. This translates into CASNPAGFGQPQHF.

The chain links TRBV20-1 to TRBJ1-5, with TRBD1 matching over 9 bases. The CDR3 is 15 residues long. The trim removed 4 bases at V and 0 bases at J, leaving 4 bases unmatched. Germline values: CDR1 DFQATT, CDR2 SNEGSKA (reference sequence). The CDR3 here is CSAKQGAYSNQPQHF. CDR3 nucleotide sequence: TGCAGTGCTAAACAGGGGGCCTATAGCAATCAGCCCCAGCATTTT.

The chain employs TRBV6-2 or TRBV6-3 and TRBJ1-5; 7 bases agree with TRBD1. Germline V gene sequence: CDR1 MNHEY, CDR2 SVGEGT. The trim removed 7 bases at V and 0 bases at J, leaving 9 bases unmatched. The CDR3 runs to 16 residues. Here the CDR3 reads CASTRQGWNSNQPQHF. CDR3 nucleotide sequence: TGTGCCAGCACTAGACAGGGTTGGAATAGCAATCAGCCCCAGCATTTT.